Listed below are T cell receptor beta chains from one sample, sequenced in a study of T cells after yellow fever vaccination. TCRdb reanalysed the 5' RACE reads using MiXCR and keeps one entry per CDR3 protein. The sample has about 120,000 distinct CDR3 sequences; roughly 9% are singletons. The sequencing here drew on CD8+ T cells sorted from PBMCs, taken on the day of the yellow fever booster vaccination. These receptors were collected from a man younger than 35 who received the YFV17D yellow fever vaccine. CDR3s include the opening cysteine and the closing phenylalanine or tryptophan. A D gene is named only where the DNA matches it firmly. Expanded clones are given a class, and other clones once, few, many or no size at all.

abundance: few; len: 16; j_gene: TRBJ2-3; v_gene: TRBV5-5; d_gene: -; CDR3nt: TGTGCCAGCAGCCGGACCCACGACAGCACCACAGATACGCAGTATTTT; CDR3aa: CASSRTHDSTTDTQYF
abundance: -; len: 16; j_gene: TRBJ2-3; v_gene: TRBV14; d_gene: -; CDR3nt: TGTGCCAGCAGCCCAAGACAGAGCTCTACAACAGATACGCAGTATTTT; CDR3aa: CASSPRQSSTTDTQYF
abundance: few; len: 15; j_gene: TRBJ1-5; v_gene: TRBV18; d_gene: TRBD1; CDR3nt: TGTGCCAGCTCACCAGGGACAGGGGGGAATCAGCCCCAGCATTTT; CDR3aa: CASSPGTGGNQPQHF
abundance: few; len: 15; j_gene: TRBJ2-1; v_gene: TRBV15; d_gene: TRBD2; CDR3nt: TGTGCCACCAGCAGAGCCGGACTAGGGTACAATGAGCAGTTCTTC; CDR3aa: CATSRAGLGYNEQFF
abundance: -; len: 15; j_gene: TRBJ2-1; v_gene: TRBV9; d_gene: TRBD2; CDR3nt: TGTGCCAGCAGCCCAGAGTCTAGCGGTTACAATGAGCAGTTCTTC; CDR3aa: CASSPESSGYNEQFF
abundance: -; len: 15; j_gene: TRBJ2-5; v_gene: TRBV5-1; d_gene: -; CDR3nt: TGCGCCAGCAGCTTGGTTGCCAGGGGAGGGGAGACCCAGTACTTC; CDR3aa: CASSLVARGGETQYF
abundance: many; len: 13; j_gene: TRBJ2-5; v_gene: TRBV5-1; d_gene: -; CDR3nt: TGCGCCAGCAGCCCCTCGGGTGGGGAGACCCAGTACTTC; CDR3aa: CASSPSGGETQYF
abundance: few; len: 14; j_gene: TRBJ2-3; v_gene: TRBV27; d_gene: TRBD2; CDR3nt: TGTGCCAGCAGTTTGGCGGGGGAACCAGATACGCAGTATTTT; CDR3aa: CASSLAGEPDTQYF
abundance: -; len: 15; j_gene: TRBJ2-7; v_gene: TRBV12-3/TRBV12-4; d_gene: -; CDR3nt: TGTGCCAGCAGTTCCCCTGGGTCCTCTGGCTACGAGCAGTACTTC; CDR3aa: CASSSPGSSGYEQYF
abundance: few; len: 15; j_gene: TRBJ2-5; v_gene: TRBV20-1; d_gene: TRBD1; CDR3nt: TGCAGTGCTGGTCTTACTGGGACAGTACAAGAGACCCAGTACTTC; CDR3aa: CSAGLTGTVQETQYF
abundance: -; len: 14; j_gene: TRBJ2-1; v_gene: TRBV7-3; d_gene: -; CDR3nt: TGTGCCAGCAGTTATGGACTACCTAACAATGAGCAGTTCTTC; CDR3aa: CASSYGLPNNEQFF
abundance: -; len: 20; j_gene: TRBJ2-3; v_gene: TRBV6-6; d_gene: TRBD2; CDR3nt: TGTGCCAGCAGTTACTCTGGTAGCGGGGCAACGCTGGGGGTCACAGATACGCAGTATTTT; CDR3aa: CASSYSGSGATLGVTDTQYF
abundance: -; len: 12; j_gene: TRBJ2-6; v_gene: TRBV6-1; d_gene: -; CDR3nt: TGTGCCAGCAGTGAAGCCCCCGACGTCCTGACTTTC; CDR3aa: CASSEAPDVLTF
abundance: few; len: 14; j_gene: TRBJ1-3; v_gene: TRBV2; d_gene: -; CDR3nt: TGTGCCAGCAGTCCCCGAAGCGCTGGAAACACCATATATTTT; CDR3aa: CASSPRSAGNTIYF
abundance: few; len: 15; j_gene: TRBJ1-2; v_gene: TRBV18; d_gene: -; CDR3nt: TGTGCCAGCTCACCACCCGTAAGGGTTTACTATGGCTACACCTTC; CDR3aa: CASSPPVRVYYGYTF
abundance: -; len: 15; j_gene: TRBJ2-7; v_gene: TRBV19; d_gene: -; CDR3nt: TGTGCCAGTAGTATAGCCGCACTTAGCTCCTACGAGCAGTACTTC; CDR3aa: CASSIAALSSYEQYF
abundance: many; len: 14; j_gene: TRBJ2-2; v_gene: TRBV5-1; d_gene: TRBD1; CDR3nt: TGCGCCAGCAGCCTCACCGGGGACAGAGGGGAGCTGTTTTTT; CDR3aa: CASSLTGDRGELFF
abundance: -; len: 15; j_gene: TRBJ2-1; v_gene: TRBV6-5; d_gene: -; CDR3nt: TGTGCCAGCAGTTACTGGGTAGGGACCTACAATGAGCAGTTCTTC; CDR3aa: CASSYWVGTYNEQFF
abundance: many; len: 14; j_gene: TRBJ2-2; v_gene: TRBV6-2/TRBV6-3; d_gene: TRBD1; CDR3nt: TGTGCCAGCAGAGGGCAGGGGGACACCGGGGAGCTGTTTTTT; CDR3aa: CASRGQGDTGELFF
abundance: -; len: 19; j_gene: TRBJ2-7; v_gene: TRBV21-1; d_gene: -; CDR3nt: TGTGCCAGCAGCAAAGCGCGATACGTTAAGGGCACCGGCTCCTACGAGCAGTACTTC; CDR3aa: CASSKARYVKGTGSYEQYF
abundance: few; len: 15; j_gene: TRBJ2-2; v_gene: TRBV28; d_gene: TRBD1; CDR3nt: TGTGCCAGCAGCGCCGGGACAGGGGAGACCGGGGAGCTGTTTTTT; CDR3aa: CASSAGTGETGELFF
abundance: -; len: 12; j_gene: TRBJ2-1; v_gene: TRBV4-3; d_gene: -; CDR3nt: TGCGCCAGCAGCCCAACGGGGAATGAGCAGTTCTTC; CDR3aa: CASSPTGNEQFF
abundance: few; len: 15; j_gene: TRBJ1-1; v_gene: TRBV6-5; d_gene: -; CDR3nt: TGTGCCAGCAGATTGGAGACAGTAATGAACACTGAAGCTTTCTTT; CDR3aa: CASRLETVMNTEAFF
abundance: -; len: 15; j_gene: TRBJ2-3; v_gene: TRBV27; d_gene: -; CDR3nt: TGTGCCAGCAGTTTAGGACTCGAAAGCACAGATACGCAGTATTTT; CDR3aa: CASSLGLESTDTQYF
abundance: -; len: 16; j_gene: TRBJ2-3; v_gene: TRBV7-2; d_gene: TRBD2; CDR3nt: TGTGCCAGCAGCCCTTTTCTAGCGGGGGTGGGAGATACGCAGTATTTT; CDR3aa: CASSPFLAGVGDTQYF
abundance: many; len: 15; j_gene: TRBJ1-6; v_gene: TRBV19; d_gene: -; CDR3nt: TGTGCCAGTAGTATTACCGGACGCGATAAGGCACCCCTCCACTTT; CDR3aa: CASSITGRDKAPLHF
abundance: few; len: 16; j_gene: TRBJ1-6; v_gene: TRBV6-5; d_gene: TRBD1; CDR3nt: TGTGCCAGCAGTTACACGGGACAGGGTGGTAATTCACCCCTCCACTTT; CDR3aa: CASSYTGQGGNSPLHF
abundance: many; len: 11; j_gene: TRBJ2-5; v_gene: TRBV6-5; d_gene: -; CDR3nt: TGTGCCAGCAGTTACGGTCAGGCCCAGTACTTC; CDR3aa: CASSYGQAQYF
abundance: few; len: 15; j_gene: TRBJ2-1; v_gene: TRBV6-5; d_gene: TRBD1; CDR3nt: TGTGCCAGCAGGGTCCGGGACAGGTCTAACAATGAGCAGTTCTTC; CDR3aa: CASRVRDRSNNEQFF
abundance: -; len: 13; j_gene: TRBJ1-2; v_gene: TRBV19; d_gene: -; CDR3nt: TGTGCCACCGATGGGGGCAGAGGGTATGGCTACACCTTC; CDR3aa: CATDGGRGYGYTF